Here is one T cell receptor beta chain with its context. This specimen belongs to a study of cytomegalovirus exposure and HLA in healthy donors. This PCR relied on a set of 60 Vbeta primers and 13 Jbeta primers. Produced via immunoSEQ multiplex PCR; TCRdb's table is partial and in-frame only. The sample shows about 96,000 clones, 65% to 85% of them seen only once. V lost 1 base and J 7 bases, leaving 11 bases between the germline ends. CDR3 length equals 14 residues. Germline V gene lookup returns CDR1 SGHTA and CDR2 FQGNSA. This chain links TRBV7-2 with TRBJ2-1; maybe TRBD1 (5 bases). The sample taken for sequencing was PBMCs. This sequence was found in a female donor in good health and CMV-seropositive. CDR3 nucleotide sequence: TGTGCCAGCAGCTTAGATTGGGCAGGGAATGAGCAGTTCTTC. It specifies CASSLDWAGNEQFF.